Each of the 6 T cell receptor beta chains below was sequenced from the same sample in a study of CD8+CD57+ T cells in acquired aplastic anemia. Researchers used genomic DNA as the template to profile TCR beta VDJ and CDR3. TCRdb re-analysed the reads in MiXCR, keeping a single row per CDR3 protein. The table lists approximately 190,000 distinct CDR3 sequences, approximately 50% of them singletons. The authors sequenced patients whose flow cytometry had shown CD8+CD57+ cell expansion. Material for sequencing was sorted CD4+, CD8+, or CD8+CD57+ T cells (not recorded which) from PBMCs. Receptors originate from a human donor with aplastic anemia.

This clonotype was recorded once. J is TRBJ2-2 and V is TRBV5-1; the D gene is possibly TRBD1 (5 bases). Germline assignment: CDR1 SGHRS and CDR2 YFSETQ. The CDR3 extends over 12 amino acids. Trimming pared 8 bases from V and 3 bases from J, leaving 8 bases between. CDR3 sequence: CASTGYTGELFF. The CDR3 DNA reads as TGCGCCAGTACAGGATACACCGGGGAGCTGTTTTTT.

The chain links TRBV20-1 to TRBJ1-5; 8 bases align to TRBD1. The CDR3 spans 15 residues. Germline-derived CDR1 and CDR2 are DFQATT and SNEGSKA (reference sequence). V lost 0 bases, J lost 3 bases, and 4 bases stayed unmatched. The CDR3 nucleotides are TGCAGTGCTAGAGACGGACAGGGTTACAATCAGCCCCAGCATTTT. Translated, it gives CSARDGQGYNQPQHF.

The chain uses TRBV24-1 and TRBJ1-2, with unresolved D. Germline V lookup: CDR1 KGHDR, CDR2 SFDVKD. The germline V and J ends were trimmed by 4 bases and 2 bases, with 10 bases remaining between them. CDR3 length equals 14 residues. The CDR3 loop is CATSEVGRNYGYTF. The CDR3 coding sequence is TGTGCCACCAGTGAAGTCGGACGGAACTATGGCTACACCTTC.

This clonotype turned up a few times. The chain couples TRBV7-2 to TRBJ2-5; D not certain. The CDR3 extends over 16 amino acids. Germline V gene sequence: CDR1 SGHTA, CDR2 FQGNSA. V lost 5 bases to trimming and J lost 4 bases, with 20 bases between them. For the CDR3, the DNA is TGTGCCAGCAGCATGGGTTTGAGCAACACAGCAGAGACCCAGTACTTC. Amino acid sequence: CASSMGLSNTAETQYF. Full variable domain (rest looked up from reference TRBV7-2 and TRBJ2-5): GAGVSQSPSNKVTEKGKDVELRCDPISGHTALYWYRQSLGQGLEFLIYFQGNSAPDKSGLPSDRFSAERTGGSVSTLTIQRTQQEDSAVYLCASSMGLSNTAETQYFGPGTRLLVL.

V gene TRBV4-3 combines with J gene TRBJ2-4; no firm D call. Germline loops: CDR1 LGHNA, CDR2 YSLEER. The length of the CDR3 is 15 residues. Trimming removed 0 bases at V and 1 base at J, with 7 bases between. The CDR3 DNA sequence: TGCGCCAGCAGCCAAGACACATTGGCCAAAAACATTCAGTACTTC. Residues: CASSQDTLAKNIQYF.

V usage is TRBV24-1 and J usage is TRBJ1-4, with D possibly TRBD1 on 5 matching bases. V dropped 4 bases and J dropped 5 bases, with 13 bases sitting between them. Germline V gives CDR1 KGHDR, CDR2 SFDVKD. CDR3 size: 15 residues. The CDR3 protein is CATSEGTEFNEKLFF. In nucleotides, the CDR3 is TGTGCCACCAGTGAGGGGACTGAATTCAATGAAAAACTGTTTTTT.